This T cell receptor (beta chain) was recorded in a study of long-term antiretroviral therapy in people with HIV. It was version v3.0 of the immunoSEQ assay that was run at survey level. TCRdb's table, derived via immunoSEQ multiplex PCR, lists solely in-frame clones and lacks some. The sample consists of 24,000 or so clones, less than 80% of them appearing once. Only United States sites treated participants with HIV. The count of this clone is one. The CDR3 is 12 residues long. CDR1 is SGHNT, CDR2 YENEEA, per germline. Trimming removed 2 bases at V and 14 bases at J, with 10 bases between. The chain combines TRBV11-3 with TRBJ1-6; TRBD1 might be the D (5 bases). The material was unsorted PBMCs, obtained 1.2 years after starting antiretroviral therapy. The source of this sequence is a woman aged 40 to 49 with HIV. The CDR3 protein is CASSLYQGTLHF. The CDR3 DNA reads TGTGCCAGCAGCTTATATCAGGGCACCCTCCACTTT.